These 20 T cell receptor beta chains were all obtained from the same sample, sequenced in a study of Ad26.COV2.S vaccination and SARS-CoV-2 variants. The sample's treatment: approximately 18 received Ad26.COV2.S at low or high dose, single or two shots; 5 received placebo; per-sample allocation not given. Specimen acquisition occurred on day 63 following the initial vaccine or placebo injection. Generated by immunoSEQ multiplex PCR, the TCRdb table keeps only in-frame clones and is missing some. The sample yields 350,000 to 450,000 clones, around 86% seen once. Sequencing used peripheral blood, obtained in a trial of Ad26.COV2.S vaccine versus placebo. These receptors came from a person aged 18-60 years who received the Ad26.COV2.S COVID-19 vaccine or a placebo.

As DNA, the CDR3 is TGTGCCAGCAGTATCAGGGAAGCGCCCCAGCATTTT. Protein sequence: CASSIREAPQHF. The chain links TRBV12-3 or TRBV12-4 to TRBJ1-5; possible D gene TRBD1, 5 bases. The CDR3 extends over 12 amino acids. The V gene lost 5 bases and the J gene lost 9 bases, with 11 bases spanning the gap.

The rearrangement uses TRBV4-2 and TRBJ1-6; weak D call: TRBD1 (5 bases). Germline V gene data show CDR1 as LGHNA and CDR2 as YNFKEQ. Trimming left V 5 bases short and J 0 bases short, with 11 bases between. The CDR3 sequence is 16 residues long. DNA of the CDR3: TGTGCCAGCAGCGGGGACCTGAGCTCCTATAATTCACCCCTCCACTTT. The encoded protein is CASSGDLSSYNSPLHF.

The chain uses TRBV20-1 and TRBJ1-5, with D hard to call. V lost 3 bases to trimming and J lost 4 bases, with 7 bases between them. Per germline, CDR1 DFQATT and CDR2 SNEGSKA (reference sequence). CDR3 size: 12 residues. Written as DNA, the CDR3 is TGCAGTGCTAGTCGCGTGAATCAGCCCCAGCATTTT. Translating it yields CSASRVNQPQHF.

The CDR3 loop is CASSAGAVYGYTF. The CDR3 DNA follows: TGTGCCAGCAGCGCCGGGGCCGTCTATGGCTACACCTTC. V usage is TRBV7-9 and J usage is TRBJ1-2, with D possibly being TRBD1 (5 bases). Between the trimmed V and J ends, which lost 5 bases and 4 bases, there was a span of 11 bases. CDR1 and CDR2 from the germline V gene are SEHNR and FQNEAQ (reference sequence). The CDR3 contains 13 residues.

The J gene is TRBJ2-3, the V gene TRBV19; 7 bases fit TRBD1. Germline trimming cut 6 bases from V and 2 bases from J; bases unmatched to any gene: 8. CDR3 length equals 15 residues. Germline V gene lookup returns CDR1 LNHDA and CDR2 SQIVND (reference sequence). The CDR3 protein is CASSPLGTDTDTQYF. In DNA form, the CDR3 reads TGTGCCAGTAGCCCCTTAGGGACAGACACAGATACGCAGTATTTT.

The CDR3 loop is CAWDRGWELFF. DNA for the CDR3: TGTGCCTGGGACAGGGGCTGGGAGCTGTTTTTT. The rearrangement links TRBV30 to TRBJ2-2; TRBD1 agrees at 8 bases. Germline lookup yields CDR1 GTSNPN and CDR2 SVGIG (reference sequence). The CDR3 is 11 amino acids. With V trimmed by 5 bases and J by 9 bases, 2 bases remained unmatched.

A single count supports this clone. The CDR3 sequence is CASSKKDYNEQFF. The CDR3 bases are TGTGCCAGCAGCAAAAAGGACTACAATGAGCAGTTCTTC. The chain uses TRBV5-6 and TRBJ2-1; no firm D call. Germline V CDR1 and CDR2: SGHDT, YYEEEE. Trimming cost V 4 bases and J 3 bases, with 8 bases left between them. CDR3 length equals 13 residues.

The chain combines TRBV6-5 with TRBJ1-2; D is undetermined. The CDR3 has 12 residues. V was shortened by 7 bases and J by 6 bases, with 12 bases between the two germline ends. CDR1 and CDR2 (germline): MNHEY, SVGAGI. In DNA, the CDR3 is TGTGCCAGCACTGGACGGCGGGATGGCTACACCTTC. Translating gives CASTGRRDGYTF.

The rearrangement links TRBV9 to TRBJ1-1; 7 bases line up with TRBD1. CDR1 SGDLS and CDR2 YYNGEE come from the germline V gene. The CDR3 runs 13 residues. V was pared by 5 bases and J by 4 bases, with 5 bases of the junction left unmatched. The CDR3 loop reads CASRPPGGTEAFF. The CDR3 DNA reads as TGTGCCAGCAGACCACCAGGGGGCACTGAAGCTTTCTTT.

J is TRBJ1-2 and V is TRBV7-3; the D is unclear. V lost 1 base to trimming and J lost 6 bases, with 12 bases between them. Germline values: CDR1 SGHTA, CDR2 FQGTGA. CDR3 length: 14 residues. CDR3: CASSLRVKVNGYTF. The CDR3 DNA reads TGTGCCAGCAGCTTAAGGGTCAAAGTCAATGGCTACACCTTC.

This chain links TRBV18 with TRBJ2-7; tentatively, D is TRBD2 (5 bases). Germline V CDR1 and CDR2: KGHSH, LQKENI. CDR3 length equals 16 residues. Trimming took off 2 bases at V and 0 bases at J, with 14 bases between the two ends. DNA of the CDR3: TGTGCCAGCTCACCAGGGTCCGGGGAATACTCCTACGAGCAGTACTTC. This encodes CASSPGSGEYSYEQYF.

This rearrangement joins TRBV6-1 to TRBJ1-1; D is possibly TRBD1 (5 bases). Germline CDR1 is MNHNS and CDR2 is SASEGT. The V end lost 3 bases, the J end lost 0 bases, and 8 bases lay between the germline ends. This CDR3 spans 14 amino acids. The CDR3 loop reads CASSELTVNTEAFF. CDR3 coding DNA: TGTGCCAGCAGTGAGCTGACAGTGAACACTGAAGCTTTCTTT.

The chain recombines TRBV19 with TRBJ1-1, with TRBD1 as a possible D gene (5 bases). The CDR3 contains 14 residues. The ends were cut back, 2 bases at V and 1 base at J, with 8 bases in the middle. CDR1 and CDR2 from the germline V gene are LNHDA and SQIVND (reference sequence). CDR3 sequence (DNA): TGTGCCAGTAGTATACGAGGGGAGAACACTGAAGCTTTCTTT. Amino acid sequence: CASSIRGENTEAFF. Together with reference TRBV19 and TRBJ1-1, the CDR3 gives the full variable domain: DGGITQSPKYLFRKEGQNVTLSCEQNLNHDAMYWYRQDPGQGLRLIYYSQIVNDFQKGDIAEGYSVSREKKESFPLTVTSAQKNPTAFYLCASSIRGENTEAFFGQGTRLTVV.

This clone was seen once. The chain employs TRBV7-9 and TRBJ2-1; D is perhaps TRBD1 (6 bases). CDR3 length: 13 residues. Germline CDR1 SEHNR, CDR2 FQNEAQ (reference sequence). The ends were cut back, 4 bases at V and 8 bases at J, with 12 bases in the middle. CDR3 residues: CASSSQGGDEQFF. The CDR3 DNA sequence: TGTGCCAGCAGCTCCCAAGGGGGTGATGAGCAGTTCTTC.

A single count supports this clone. J is TRBJ2-1 and V is TRBV7-9, with D hard to call. CDR1 and CDR2 (germline): SEHNR, FQNEAQ (reference sequence). V was clipped by 1 base and J by 7 bases, with 5 bases between them. The CDR3 consists of 12 residues. CDR3 protein: CASSLGENEQFF. The CDR3 DNA reads TGTGCCAGCAGCTTAGGCGAAAATGAGCAGTTCTTC.

CDR3 sequence: CSARDEGAFF. CDR3 in DNA: TGCAGTGCTAGGGACGAGGGAGCTTTCTTT. The chain is built from TRBV20-1 and TRBJ1-1; no firm D call. CDR1 and CDR2 (germline): DFQATT, SNEGSKA (reference sequence). V lost 3 bases and J 10 bases, leaving 9 bases between the germline ends. The CDR3 is 10 residues long.

The chain employs TRBV12-3 or TRBV12-4 and TRBJ2-2; possible D gene TRBD2, 6 bases. V lost 4 bases and J lost 4, with 7 bases in between. This CDR3 spans 13 amino acids. The CDR3 region is CASSWTITGELFF. The CDR3 DNA reads as TGTGCCAGCAGTTGGACTATCACCGGGGAGCTGTTTTTT.

The chain links TRBV4-1 to TRBJ2-2; TRBD1 aligns across 7 bases. V shed 1 base, J shed 7 bases, and the junction held 6 bases outside the gene matches. This CDR3 has 15 amino acids. The germline V gene has CDR1 MGHRA and CDR2 YSYEKL. The CDR3 coding sequence is TGCGCCAGCAGCCAAGGCCAGGGGGAGAACGGGGAGCTGTTTTTT. Amino acid sequence: CASSQGQGENGELFF.

This chain joins TRBV18 and TRBJ2-3; a weak D match, TRBD1 (5 bases). V was trimmed by 3 bases and J by 6 bases, leaving 19 bases between them. There are 16 residues in the CDR3. The germline V gene has CDR1 KGHSH and CDR2 LQKENI. DNA of the CDR3: TGTGCCAGCTCACCTCTCAGGTCCGGATCAGGGGATACGCAGTATTTT. It is translated as CASSPLRSGSGDTQYF.

The rearrangement links TRBV4-1 to TRBJ1-1; D gene uncertain. The CDR3 totals 14 residues. Trimming left V 7 bases short and J 0 bases short, with 12 bases between. Looked up from germline, CDR1 is MGHRA and CDR2 is YSYEKL. The CDR3 sequence is CASTTRAMNTEAFF. CDR3 DNA sequence: TGCGCCAGCACGACGAGGGCGATGAACACTGAAGCTTTCTTT.